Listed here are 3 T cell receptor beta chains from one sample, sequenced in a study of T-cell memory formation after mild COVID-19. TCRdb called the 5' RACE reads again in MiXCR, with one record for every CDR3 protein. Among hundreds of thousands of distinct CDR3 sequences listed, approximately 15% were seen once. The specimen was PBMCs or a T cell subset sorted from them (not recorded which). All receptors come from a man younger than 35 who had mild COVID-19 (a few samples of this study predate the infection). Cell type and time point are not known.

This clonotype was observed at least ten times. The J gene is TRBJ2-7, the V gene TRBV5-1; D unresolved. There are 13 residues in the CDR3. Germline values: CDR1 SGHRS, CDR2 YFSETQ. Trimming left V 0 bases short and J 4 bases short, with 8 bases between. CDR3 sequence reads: CASSLEFLYEQYF. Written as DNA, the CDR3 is TGCGCCAGCAGCTTGGAATTTTTATACGAGCAGTACTTC.

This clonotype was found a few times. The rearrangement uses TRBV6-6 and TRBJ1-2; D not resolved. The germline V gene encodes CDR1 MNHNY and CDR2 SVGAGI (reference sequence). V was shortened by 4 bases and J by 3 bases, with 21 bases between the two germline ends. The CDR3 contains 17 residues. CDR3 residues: CASSFSTDGRGDYGYTF. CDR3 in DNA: TGTGCCAGCAGTTTCTCGACGGACGGCCGAGGAGACTATGGCTACACCTTC.

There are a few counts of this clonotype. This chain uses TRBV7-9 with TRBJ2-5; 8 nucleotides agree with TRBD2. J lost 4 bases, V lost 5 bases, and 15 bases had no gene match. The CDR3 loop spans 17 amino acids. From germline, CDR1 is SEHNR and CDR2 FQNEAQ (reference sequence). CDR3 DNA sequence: TGTGCCAGCAGCCAATGGCTGCGGGGGGCCATAGGAGAGACCCAGTACTTC. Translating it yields CASSQWLRGAIGETQYF.